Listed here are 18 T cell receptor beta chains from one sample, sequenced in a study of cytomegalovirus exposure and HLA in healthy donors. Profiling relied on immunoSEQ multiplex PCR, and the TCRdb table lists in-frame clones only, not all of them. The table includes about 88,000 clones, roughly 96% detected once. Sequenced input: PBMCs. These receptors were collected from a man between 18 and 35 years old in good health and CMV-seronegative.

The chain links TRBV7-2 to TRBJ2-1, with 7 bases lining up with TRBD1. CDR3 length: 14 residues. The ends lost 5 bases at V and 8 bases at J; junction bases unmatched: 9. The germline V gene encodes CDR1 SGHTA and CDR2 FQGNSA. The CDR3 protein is CASSPETGNHEQFF. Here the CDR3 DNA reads TGTGCCAGCAGCCCGGAGACAGGGAACCATGAGCAGTTCTTC.

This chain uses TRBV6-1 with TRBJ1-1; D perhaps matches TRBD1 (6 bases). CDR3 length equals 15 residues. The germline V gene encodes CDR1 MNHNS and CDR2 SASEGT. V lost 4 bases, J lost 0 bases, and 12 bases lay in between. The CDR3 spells CASSGNRVMNTEAFF. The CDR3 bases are TGTGCCAGCAGTGGAAACAGGGTCATGAACACTGAAGCTTTCTTT.

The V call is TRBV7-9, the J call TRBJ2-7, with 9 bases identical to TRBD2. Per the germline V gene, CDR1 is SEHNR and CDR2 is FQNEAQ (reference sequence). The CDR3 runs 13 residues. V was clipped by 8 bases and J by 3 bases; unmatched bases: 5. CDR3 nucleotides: TGTGCCAGCGGCGGGAGGGAAGGCTACGAGCAGTACGTC. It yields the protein CASGGREGYEQYV.

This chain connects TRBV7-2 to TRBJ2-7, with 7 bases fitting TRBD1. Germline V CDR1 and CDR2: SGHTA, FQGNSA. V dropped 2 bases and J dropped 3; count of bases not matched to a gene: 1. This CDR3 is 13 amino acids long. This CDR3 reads CASSLSGGYEQYV. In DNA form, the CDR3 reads TGTGCCAGCAGCTTATCAGGGGGCTACGAGCAGTACGTC.

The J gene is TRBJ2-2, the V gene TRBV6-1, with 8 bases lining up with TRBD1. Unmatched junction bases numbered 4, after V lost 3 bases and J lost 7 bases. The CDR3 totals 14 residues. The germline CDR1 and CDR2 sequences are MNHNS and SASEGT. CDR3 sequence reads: CASSDRGQDGELFF. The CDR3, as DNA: TGTGCCAGCAGTGACAGGGGGCAAGACGGGGAGCTGTTTTTT.

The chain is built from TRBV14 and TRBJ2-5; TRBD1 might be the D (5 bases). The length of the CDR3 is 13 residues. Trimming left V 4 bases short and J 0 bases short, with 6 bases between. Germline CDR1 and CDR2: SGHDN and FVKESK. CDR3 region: CASSLTDQETQYF. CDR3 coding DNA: TGTGCCAGCAGCCTGACAGACCAAGAGACCCAGTACTTC.

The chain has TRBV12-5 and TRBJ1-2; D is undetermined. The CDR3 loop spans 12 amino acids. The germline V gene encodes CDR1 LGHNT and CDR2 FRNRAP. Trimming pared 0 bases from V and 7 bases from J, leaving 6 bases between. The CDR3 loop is CASGLVPFGYTF. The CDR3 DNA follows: TGTGCTAGTGGTTTGGTTCCTTTTGGCTACACCTTC.

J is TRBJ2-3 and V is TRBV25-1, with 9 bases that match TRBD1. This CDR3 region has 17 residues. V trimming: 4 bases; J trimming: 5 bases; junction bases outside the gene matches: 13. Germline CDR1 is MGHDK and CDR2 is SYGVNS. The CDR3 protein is CASSGRTGTGKRDTQYF. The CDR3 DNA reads TGTGCCAGCAGTGGAAGAACCGGGACAGGGAAGAGAGATACGCAGTATTTT.

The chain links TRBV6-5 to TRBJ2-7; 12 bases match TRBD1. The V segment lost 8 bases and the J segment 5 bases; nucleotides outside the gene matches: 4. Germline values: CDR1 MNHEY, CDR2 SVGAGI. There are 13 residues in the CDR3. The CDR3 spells CASRGTGGHEQYF. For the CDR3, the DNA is TGTGCCAGCCGCGGGACAGGGGGCCACGAGCAGTACTTC.

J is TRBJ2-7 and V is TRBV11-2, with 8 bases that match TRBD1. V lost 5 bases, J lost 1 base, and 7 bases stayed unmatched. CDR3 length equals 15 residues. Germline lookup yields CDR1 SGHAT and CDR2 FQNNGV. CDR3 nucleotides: TGTGCCAGCAGCATGGACAGGGCGTCTTCCTACGAGCAGTACGTC. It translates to CASSMDRASSYEQYV.

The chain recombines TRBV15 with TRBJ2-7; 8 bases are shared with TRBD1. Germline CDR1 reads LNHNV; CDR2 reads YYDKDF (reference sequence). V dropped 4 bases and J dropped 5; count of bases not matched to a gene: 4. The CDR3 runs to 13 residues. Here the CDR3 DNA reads TGTGCCACCAGCACGGACAGGGCCCACGAGCAGTACTTC. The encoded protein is CATSTDRAHEQYF. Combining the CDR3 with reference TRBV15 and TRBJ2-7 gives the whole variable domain DAMVIQNPRYQVTQFGKPVTLSCSQTLNHNVMYWYQQKSSQAPKLLFHYYDKDFNNEADTPDNFQSRRPNTSFCFLDIRSPGLGDTAMYLCATSTDRAHEQYFGPGTRLTVT.

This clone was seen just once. The CDR3 coding sequence is TGCGCCAGCAGCCAGAGGACAGGGGGGGACTATGGCTACACCTTC. Protein: CASSQRTGGDYGYTF. The chain links TRBV4-1 to TRBJ1-2; 10 bases line up with TRBD1. J lost 3 bases, V lost 3 bases, and 4 bases had no gene match. Per germline, CDR1 MGHRA and CDR2 YSYEKL. The length of the CDR3 is 15 residues.

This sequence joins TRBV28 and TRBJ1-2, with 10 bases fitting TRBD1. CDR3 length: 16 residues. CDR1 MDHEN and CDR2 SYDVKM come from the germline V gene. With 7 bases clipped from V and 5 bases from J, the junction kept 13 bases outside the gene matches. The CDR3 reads CASKRGGRDRGYGYTF. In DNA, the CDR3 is TGTGCCAGCAAGCGAGGGGGCCGGGACAGGGGTTATGGCTACACCTTC.

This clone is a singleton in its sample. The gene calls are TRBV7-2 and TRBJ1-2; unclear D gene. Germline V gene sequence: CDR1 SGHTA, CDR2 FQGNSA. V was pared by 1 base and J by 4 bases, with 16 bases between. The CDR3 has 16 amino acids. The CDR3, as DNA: TGTGCCAGCAGCTTAGATGGAAGCCTCAACAGCTATGGCTACACCTTC. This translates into CASSLDGSLNSYGYTF.

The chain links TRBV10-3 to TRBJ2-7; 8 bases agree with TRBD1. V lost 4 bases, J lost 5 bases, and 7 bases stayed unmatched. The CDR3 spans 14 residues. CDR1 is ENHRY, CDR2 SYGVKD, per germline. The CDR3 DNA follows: TGTGCCATCAGTGTGTCCCACAGGGGGGACGAGCAGTACTTC. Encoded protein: CAISVSHRGDEQYF.

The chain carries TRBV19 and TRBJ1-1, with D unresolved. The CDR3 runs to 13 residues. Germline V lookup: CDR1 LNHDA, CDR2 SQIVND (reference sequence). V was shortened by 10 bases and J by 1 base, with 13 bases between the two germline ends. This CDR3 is CATILGGNTEAFF. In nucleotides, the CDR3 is TGTGCCACAATCCTGGGAGGGAACACTGAAGCTTTCTTT.

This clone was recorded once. DNA for the CDR3: TGCAGCGTCCTACGGGGGGGCACAGATACGCAGTATTTT. As protein: CSVLRGGTDTQYF. This rearrangement joins TRBV29-1 to TRBJ2-3, with 7 bases aligning to TRBD2. The germline V gene encodes CDR1 SQVTM and CDR2 ANQGSEA. This CDR3 comprises 13 residues. The J segment lost 1 base and the V segment lost 6 bases, leaving 4 bases of the junction unmatched.

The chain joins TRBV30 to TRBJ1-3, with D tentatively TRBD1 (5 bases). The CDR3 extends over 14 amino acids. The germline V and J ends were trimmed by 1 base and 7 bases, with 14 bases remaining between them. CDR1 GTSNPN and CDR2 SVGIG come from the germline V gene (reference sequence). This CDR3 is CAWSGTGRSNTIYF. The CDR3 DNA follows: TGTGCCTGGAGTGGCACAGGTCGAAGTAACACCATATATTTT. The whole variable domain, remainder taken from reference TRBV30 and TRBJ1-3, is SQTIHQWPATLVQPVGSPLSLECTVEGTSNPNLYWYRQAAGRGLQLLFYSVGIGQISSEVPQNLSASRPQDRQFILSSKKLLLSDSGFYLCAWSGTGRSNTIYFGEGSWLTVV.